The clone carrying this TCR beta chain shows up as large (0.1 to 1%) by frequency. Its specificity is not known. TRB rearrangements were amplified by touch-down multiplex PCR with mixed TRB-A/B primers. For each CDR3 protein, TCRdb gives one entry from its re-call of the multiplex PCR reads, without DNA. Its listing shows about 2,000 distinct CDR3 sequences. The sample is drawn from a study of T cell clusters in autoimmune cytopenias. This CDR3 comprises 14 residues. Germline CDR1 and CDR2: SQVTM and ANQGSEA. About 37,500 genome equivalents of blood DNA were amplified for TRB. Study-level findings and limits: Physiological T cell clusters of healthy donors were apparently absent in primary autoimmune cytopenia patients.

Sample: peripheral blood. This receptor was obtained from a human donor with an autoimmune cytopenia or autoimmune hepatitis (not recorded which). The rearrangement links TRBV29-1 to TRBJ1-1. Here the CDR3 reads CSVGRDPGDTEAFF.